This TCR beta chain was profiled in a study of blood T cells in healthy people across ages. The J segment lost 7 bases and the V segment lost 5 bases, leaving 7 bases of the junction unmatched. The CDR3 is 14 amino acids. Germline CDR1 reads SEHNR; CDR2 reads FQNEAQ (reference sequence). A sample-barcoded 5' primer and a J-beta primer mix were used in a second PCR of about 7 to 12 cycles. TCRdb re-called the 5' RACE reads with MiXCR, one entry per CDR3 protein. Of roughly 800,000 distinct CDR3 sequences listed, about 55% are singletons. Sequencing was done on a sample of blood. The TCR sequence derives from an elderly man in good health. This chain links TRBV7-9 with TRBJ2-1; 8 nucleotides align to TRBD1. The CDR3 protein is CASSTQGARNEQFF. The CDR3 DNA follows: TGTGCCAGCAGCACCCAGGGGGCAAGGAATGAGCAGTTCTTC.